A selection of T cell receptor beta chains follows, all from one sample in a study of identical twins. TCRdb re-called the 5' RACE reads with MiXCR, one entry per CDR3 protein. Among about 470,000 distinct CDR3 sequences listed, 24% were seen once. The same data also contributed to another study, on T cells expressing NK-cell markers.

Sequenced sample: CD4+ T cells sorted from blood. These receptors were taken from a woman under 30 in good health. CDR3s include the opening cysteine and the closing phenylalanine or tryptophan. D genes are given only for firm matches. Clone sizes are given selectively: once, few, many, or a class where the clone is expanded.

size	D	V	J	DNA	CDR3
few	TRBD2	TRBV6-1	TRBJ2-1	TGTGCCAGCACCCGAAGCGGGATCTCCTACAATGAGCAGTTCTTC	CASTRSGISYNEQFF
many	-	TRBV7-2	TRBJ1-6	TGTGCCAGCACCGAATTTGGGCCCGATAATTCACCCCTCCACTTT	CASTEFGPDNSPLHF
-	TRBD1	TRBV11-2	TRBJ1-1	TGTGCCAGCAGCATAGGACAGGTTGGTGAAGCTTTCTTT	CASSIGQVGEAFF
-	-	TRBV9	TRBJ1-1	TGTGCCAGCAGCGGAGCCCGGGGAAGTACTGAAGCTTTCTTT	CASSGARGSTEAFF
-	-	TRBV5-6	TRBJ2-2	TGTGCCAGCAGCTTGGGGCCACCCCGTTTGCCCGGGGAGCTGTTTTTT	CASSLGPPRLPGELFF
few	-	TRBV7-2	TRBJ1-5	TGTGCCAGCAGCTACGGGCCTCAGGGCTATCAGCCCCAGCATTTT	CASSYGPQGYQPQHF
many	-	TRBV20-1	TRBJ1-3	TGCAGTGCTAGGGGCAGGGGAGGAAACACCATATATTTT	CSARGRGGNTIYF
few	TRBD2	TRBV5-1	TRBJ2-2	TGCGCCAGCAGCAGACTATTAGCGGGAGGTGGCACCGGGGAGCTGTTTTTT	CASSRLLAGGGTGELFF
few	-	TRBV9	TRBJ2-4	TGTGCCAGCAGCGTATCCAGCTACAAAAACATTCAGTACTTC	CASSVSSYKNIQYF
-	TRBD1	TRBV6-2/TRBV6-3	TRBJ2-2	TGTGAACAGGGGGCAGCCGGGGAGCTGTTTTTT	CEQGAAGELFF
few	-	TRBV7-3	TRBJ2-5	TGTGCCAGCAGCTTAGGTATCAGGGAGACCCAGTACTTC	CASSLGIRETQYF
few	-	TRBV5-1	TRBJ2-6	TGCGCCAGCATGTACAGGGCTGGGGCCAACGTCCTGACTTTC	CASMYRAGANVLTF
few	TRBD1	TRBV10-3	TRBJ1-1	TGTGCCATCAGGGAGACAGGGGCGGTCCCTGAAGCTTTCTTT	CAIRETGAVPEAFF
-	-	TRBV4-3	TRBJ2-2	TGCGCCAGCAGCCAAGCTACTGCTCGTGACGGGGAGCTGTTTTTT	CASSQATARDGELFF
few	TRBD1	TRBV5-5	TRBJ1-5	TGTGCCAGCAGCTTAGGACAGGGTAAACAGCCCCAGCATTTT	CASSLGQGKQPQHF
-	-	TRBV11-2	TRBJ2-5	TGTGCCAGCAGCGTAAGAATTAGTCTGGAGACCCAGTACTTC	CASSVRISLETQYF
few	-	TRBV20-1	TRBJ2-1	TGCAGTGCAGCCCCCCCGGCCTCCGGACTCAATGAGCAGTTCTTC	CSAAPPASGLNEQFF
-	-	TRBV9	TRBJ2-7	TGTGCCAGCAGCGTCAGTCAGGGCTCTGAGGAGCAGTACTTC	CASSVSQGSEEQYF
-	-	TRBV9	TRBJ2-7	TGTGCCAGCAGCGTTACAACCCCCCACTACGAGCAGTACTTC	CASSVTTPHYEQYF
-	-	TRBV6-5	TRBJ1-1	TGTGCCAGCAGGGAACACACTGAAGCTTTCTTT	CASREHTEAFF
-	-	TRBV20-1	TRBJ2-7	TGCAGTGCTAGAGAGGTCAGGGGATTCTCCTACGAGCAGTACTTC	CSAREVRGFSYEQYF
few	-	TRBV12-3/TRBV12-4	TRBJ1-6	TGTGCCAGCAATCGACAGGCCTATAATTCACCCCTCCACTTT	CASNRQAYNSPLHF
-	-	TRBV3-1	TRBJ2-3	TGTGCCAGCAGCCAAGCCCTTAGCGGTCCGACAGATACGCAGTATTTT	CASSQALSGPTDTQYF
many	-	TRBV12-3/TRBV12-4	TRBJ1-1	TGTGCCAGCAGTTTACGGGAAACAGAAGCTTTCTTT	CASSLRETEAFF
-	-	TRBV29-1	TRBJ2-7	TGCAGCGTTGAAGATCGGCGCGACGAGCAGTACTTC	CSVEDRRDEQYF
-	-	TRBV12-3/TRBV12-4	TRBJ2-1	TGTGCCAGCAGTCGACGCTGGGACTCCGCCGTGCATGAGCAGTTCTTC	CASSRRWDSAVHEQFF
few	-	TRBV6-5	TRBJ1-1	TGTGCCAGCAGTTACTCGTGGCAAGTCGAAGCTTTCTTT	CASSYSWQVEAFF
-	-	TRBV4-2	TRBJ1-1	TGTGCCAGCAGCCAAAACTTGAAAGACACTGAAGCTTTCTTT	CASSQNLKDTEAFF
few	TRBD2	TRBV5-5	TRBJ2-7	TGTGCCAGCAGCGCGGGAGGGGGATTCTACGAGCAGTACTTC	CASSAGGGFYEQYF
-	-	TRBV18	TRBJ2-3	TGTGCCAGCTCACCATCGTTGGGACGGCGGGGCACAGATACGCAGTATTTT	CASSPSLGRRGTDTQYF
-	-	TRBV12-3/TRBV12-4	TRBJ1-2	TGTGCCAGCAGTCCCCTCCCCGGGACACCGAACTACACCTTC	CASSPLPGTPNYTF
-	-	TRBV20-1	TRBJ1-2	TGCAGTGCTAGGGAGGGATCTTCCCGGCAAGGCTACACCTTC	CSAREGSSRQGYTF
few	TRBD1	TRBV5-4	TRBJ1-1	TGTGCCAGCACCCCAGACAGGGTGAACACTGAAGCTTTCTTT	CASTPDRVNTEAFF
few	-	TRBV24-1	TRBJ2-2	TGTGCCACCAGTGATAGCGGACCGAACACCGGGGAGCTGTTTTTT	CATSDSGPNTGELFF
few	-	TRBV5-6	TRBJ2-7	TGTGCCAGCAGCCGTGACCGGGGACTCTCCTACGAGCAGTACTTC	CASSRDRGLSYEQYF
few	TRBD2	TRBV12-3/TRBV12-4	TRBJ2-5	TGTGCCAGCAGAGCCCTAGCGGGAGGGACCCAGTACTTC	CASRALAGGTQYF
-	-	TRBV27	TRBJ1-4	TGTGCCAGCAGTTTAAGGTCACGACAGCCAACTAATGAAAAACTGTTTTTT	CASSLRSRQPTNEKLFF
few	-	TRBV20-1	TRBJ2-7	TGCAGTGTTCACTCAGGAACTTACGAGCAGTACTTC	CSVHSGTYEQYF
few	-	TRBV20-1	TRBJ2-1	TGCAGTGCTAGGAAAGCGATCACCTACAATGAGCAGTTCTTC	CSARKAITYNEQFF
-	-	TRBV9	TRBJ2-7	TGTGCCAGCAGCGTAGCCGGGGGACGGAGCTACGAGCAGTACTTC	CASSVAGGRSYEQYF
few	-	TRBV7-2	TRBJ1-2	TGTGCCAGCAGTTCCCAGGGGCAGGCAGGCTTATATGGCTACACCTTC	CASSSQGQAGLYGYTF
-	TRBD2	TRBV6-2/TRBV6-3	TRBJ2-7	TGTGCCAGCGTTGGAAGCGGGAGGTCCTACGAGCAGTACTTC	CASVGSGRSYEQYF
few	TRBD2	TRBV29-1	TRBJ2-3	TGCAGCGTTGGTCTAGCGGGGGGGTTCACAGATACGCAGTATTTT	CSVGLAGGFTDTQYF
-	-	TRBV5-1	TRBJ2-3	TGCGCCAGCAGCCCTGCACGGAGGACAGATACGCAGTATTTT	CASSPARRTDTQYF
-	-	TRBV5-1	TRBJ2-3	TGCGCCAGTACCGGGGCGGATGTCACAGATACGCAGTATTTT	CASTGADVTDTQYF
many	-	TRBV7-6	TRBJ2-3	TGTGCCAGCAGCTTAGCTGGGTATACGCAGTATTTT	CASSLAGYTQYF
few	-	TRBV25-1	TRBJ2-3	TGTGCCAGCAGGATCCCAAGCACAGATACGCAGTATTTT	CASRIPSTDTQYF